This T cell receptor (beta chain) was retrieved from a study of blood T cell repertoires in COVID-19. Study at large: There were acute and convalescent COVID-19 samples, and they came from the United States, Italy and Spain. PBMCs, B-cell-depleted T cells, or T cells provided the cDNA or gDNA that made up the material.

Enrollees, 18 to 89 years old, lived in 24 US areas. Participants had their cohort set by participant-reported clinical history. The protocol was immunoSEQ multiplex PCR, while the TCRdb copy is restricted to in-frame clones and leaves out a portion. The table lists about 290,000 clones, around 90% of them singletons. The CDR3 loop spans 15 amino acids. Germline CDR1 is MNHEY and CDR2 is SMNVEV (reference sequence). V lost 5 bases and J 0 bases, leaving 13 bases between the germline ends. The V and J genes are TRBV27 and TRBJ1-1; a possible D gene is TRBD1 (6 bases). The specimen sequenced was PBMCs or T cells enriched from blood (not recorded which). The origin of this receptor is a woman aged 40 to 50 who had recovered from COVID-19. CDR3 residues: CASSRPGQLNTEAFF. In DNA form, the CDR3 reads TGTGCCAGCAGTCGACCGGGACAACTGAACACTGAAGCTTTCTTT.